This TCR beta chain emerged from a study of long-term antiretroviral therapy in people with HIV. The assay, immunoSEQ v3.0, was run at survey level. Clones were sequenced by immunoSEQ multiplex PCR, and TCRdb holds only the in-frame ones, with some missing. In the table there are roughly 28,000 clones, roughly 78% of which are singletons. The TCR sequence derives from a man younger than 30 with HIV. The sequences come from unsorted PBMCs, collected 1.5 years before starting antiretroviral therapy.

The CDR3 sequence is CASSQKRMNTEAFF. CDR3 sequence (DNA): TGTGCCAGCAGCCAAAAGCGTATGAACACTGAAGCTTTCTTT. The rearrangement uses TRBV4-2 and TRBJ1-1; D remains ambiguous. The CDR3 extends over 14 amino acids. The V end was cut by 2 bases, the J end by 0 bases, with 7 bases between. Germline CDR1 reads LGHNA; CDR2 reads YNFKEQ.